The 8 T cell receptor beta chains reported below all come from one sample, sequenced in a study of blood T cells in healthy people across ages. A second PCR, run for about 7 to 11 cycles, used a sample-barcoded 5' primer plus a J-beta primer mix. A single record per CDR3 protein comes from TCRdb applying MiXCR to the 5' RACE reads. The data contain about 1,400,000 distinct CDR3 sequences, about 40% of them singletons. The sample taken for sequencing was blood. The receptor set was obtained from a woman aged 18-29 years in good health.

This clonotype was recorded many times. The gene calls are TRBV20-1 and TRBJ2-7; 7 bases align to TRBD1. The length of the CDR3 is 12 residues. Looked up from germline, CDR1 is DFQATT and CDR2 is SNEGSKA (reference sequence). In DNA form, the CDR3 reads TGCAGCGCGCGAGGGGACAGCTACGAGCAGTACTTC. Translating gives CSARGDSYEQYF.

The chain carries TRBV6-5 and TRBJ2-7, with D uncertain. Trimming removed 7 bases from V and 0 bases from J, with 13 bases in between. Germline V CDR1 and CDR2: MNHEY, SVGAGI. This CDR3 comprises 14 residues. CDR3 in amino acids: CASNPGPPSYEQYF. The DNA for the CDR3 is TGTGCCAGCAACCCCGGTCCCCCCTCCTACGAGCAGTACTTC.

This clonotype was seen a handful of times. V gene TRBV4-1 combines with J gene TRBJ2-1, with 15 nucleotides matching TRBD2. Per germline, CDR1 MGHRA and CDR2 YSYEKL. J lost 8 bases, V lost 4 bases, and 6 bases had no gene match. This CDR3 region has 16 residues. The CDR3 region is CASSLRTSGGADEQFF. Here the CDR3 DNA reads TGCGCCAGCAGCCTAAGGACTAGCGGGGGGGCGGATGAGCAGTTCTTC.

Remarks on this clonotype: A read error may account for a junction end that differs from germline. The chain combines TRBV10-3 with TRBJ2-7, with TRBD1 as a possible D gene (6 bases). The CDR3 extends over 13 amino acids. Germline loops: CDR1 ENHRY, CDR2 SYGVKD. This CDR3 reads CTIAQGIRDEQYF. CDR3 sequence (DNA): TGTACCATCGCACAGGGTATAAGGGACGAGCAGTACTTC.

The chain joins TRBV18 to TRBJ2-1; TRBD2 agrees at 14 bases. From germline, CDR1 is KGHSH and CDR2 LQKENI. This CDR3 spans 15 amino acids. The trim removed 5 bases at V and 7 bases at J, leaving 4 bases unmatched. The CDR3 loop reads CASSWTSGRRNEQFF. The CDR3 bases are TGTGCCAGCTCATGGACTAGCGGGAGGAGGAATGAGCAGTTCTTC.

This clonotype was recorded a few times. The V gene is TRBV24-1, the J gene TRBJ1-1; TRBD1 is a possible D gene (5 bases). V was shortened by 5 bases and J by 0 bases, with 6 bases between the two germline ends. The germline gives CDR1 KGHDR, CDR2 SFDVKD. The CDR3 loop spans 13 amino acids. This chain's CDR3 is CATSAGVNTEAFF. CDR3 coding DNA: TGTGCCACCAGTGCGGGGGTGAACACTGAAGCTTTCTTT.

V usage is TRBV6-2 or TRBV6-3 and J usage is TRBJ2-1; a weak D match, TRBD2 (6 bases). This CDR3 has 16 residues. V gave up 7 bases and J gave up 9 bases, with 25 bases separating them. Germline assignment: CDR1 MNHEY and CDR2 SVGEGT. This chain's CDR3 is CASNTPGLKLHGEQFF. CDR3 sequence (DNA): TGTGCCAGCAATACCCCTGGACTAAAGCTACATGGTGAGCAGTTCTTC.

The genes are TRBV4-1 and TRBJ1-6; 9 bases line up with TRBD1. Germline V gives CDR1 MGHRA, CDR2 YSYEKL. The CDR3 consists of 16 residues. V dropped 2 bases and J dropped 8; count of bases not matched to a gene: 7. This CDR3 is CASSQIPGQGDSPLHF. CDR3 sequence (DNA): TGCGCCAGCAGCCAAATACCGGGACAGGGAGATTCACCCCTCCACTTT.